These 23 T cell receptor beta chains were all obtained from the same sample, sequenced in a study of blood T cell repertoires in COVID-19. Measured with immunoSEQ multiplex PCR; TCRdb has only the in-frame clones, and not every one. The top ten clones hold less than 1.5% of a sample with tens of thousands of clones, 85% to 90% of them seen once. The material sequenced was PBMCs or T cells enriched from blood (not recorded which). The receptors stem from a woman between 50 and 59 years old with acute COVID-19.

Regarding this clone: Other DNA sequences in the sample encode the same CDR3. The gene calls are TRBV6-2 or TRBV6-3 and TRBJ2-1; 9 bases agree with TRBD2. Germline V gives CDR1 MNHEY, CDR2 SVGEGT. This CDR3 has 17 residues. The J segment lost 1 base and the V segment lost 0 bases, leaving 4 bases of the junction unmatched. The CDR3 loop is CASSYSPAGGSYNEQFF. CDR3 sequence (DNA): TGTGCCAGCAGTTACTCGCCAGCGGGAGGTTCCTACAATGAGCAGTTCTTC.

V is TRBV24-1 and J is TRBJ2-7; 8 bases align to TRBD1. The CDR3 loop spans 14 amino acids. After removal of 6 bases from V and 4 bases from J, the junction contained 7 bases not matched to a gene. CDR1 and CDR2 (germline): KGHDR, SFDVKD. This chain's CDR3 is CATSSGQGAYEQYF. The CDR3 DNA reads TGTGCCACCAGTAGCGGACAGGGAGCTTACGAGCAGTACTTC.

The chain uses TRBV19 and TRBJ2-3, with 8 bases lining up with TRBD2. CDR3 length: 14 amino acids. CDR1 LNHDA and CDR2 SQIVND come from the germline V gene (reference sequence). With 3 bases clipped from V and 1 base from J, the junction kept 0 bases outside the gene matches. The CDR3 region has the DNA TGTGCCAGTAGTATTAGCGGGGGCACAGATACGCAGTATTTT. This gives the protein CASSISGGTDTQYF.

Regarding this clone: The junction does not match germline at one end; this may be a read error. This chain links TRBV28 with TRBJ2-4; 10 nucleotides agree with TRBD2. The CDR3 runs 15 residues. Germline CDR1 and CDR2: MDHEN and SYDVKM. The CDR3 loop is CASSGSGRATNIQYF. The CDR3 DNA reads as TGTGCCAGCAGCGGAAGCGGGAGGGCCACAAACATTCAGTACTTC.

The J gene is TRBJ2-5, the V gene TRBV9, with TRBD1 matching over 11 bases. Germline V CDR1 and CDR2: SGDLS, YYNGEE. CDR3 length equals 14 residues. J was trimmed by 9 bases and V by 0 bases; bases with no gene match: 4. The CDR3 sequence is CASSVGDRGGPQYF. The CDR3 coding sequence is TGTGCCAGCAGCGTAGGGGACAGGGGGGGCCCCCAGTACTTC.

Written as DNA, the CDR3 is TGTGCCAGCAGCTACGGACGGGAAACTGAAGCTTTCTTT. Residues: CASSYGRETEAFF. The chain employs TRBV6-4 and TRBJ1-1; D is unclear. Germline V gives CDR1 MRHNA, CDR2 SNTAGT. V lost 6 bases and J lost 5, with 13 bases in between. The CDR3 is 13 amino acids.

The chain employs TRBV13 and TRBJ2-1, with D possibly matching TRBD2 (6 bases). This CDR3 contains 16 residues. Trimming removed 4 bases at V and 0 bases at J, with 13 bases between. Germline V lookup: CDR1 PRHDT, CDR2 FYEKMQ (reference sequence). In DNA, the CDR3 is TGTGCCAGCAGCTATCTGCGGGGAAGCTCCTACAATGAGCAGTTCTTC. Its protein is CASSYLRGSSYNEQFF.

CDR3: CASSMYRGLNYGYTF. CDR3 coding DNA: TGTGCCAGTAGTATGTACAGGGGGCTTAACTATGGCTACACCTTC. V gene TRBV19 combines with J gene TRBJ1-2; 9 nucleotides align to TRBD1. CDR3 length equals 15 residues. Germline V CDR1 and CDR2: LNHDA, SQIVND (reference sequence). After removal of 3 bases from V and 1 base from J, the junction contained 3 bases not matched to a gene.

CDR3 coding DNA: TGTGCCAGCAGTTACCCCGGACAGGGAGATAATGGCTACACCTTC. This codes for CASSYPGQGDNGYTF. The V and J genes are TRBV6-6 and TRBJ1-2; 8 bases line up with TRBD1. V trimming: 2 bases; J trimming: 6 bases; junction bases outside the gene matches: 8. CDR1 MNHNY and CDR2 SVGAGI come from the germline V gene (reference sequence). The CDR3 extends over 15 amino acids.

V gene TRBV7-2 combines with J gene TRBJ2-2; 8 bases are shared with TRBD2. Germline V gene lookup returns CDR1 SGHTA and CDR2 FQGNSA. Losses at the gene ends were 5 bases for V and 6 bases for J; bases not matched to a gene: 11. The CDR3 runs 16 residues. The CDR3 DNA sequence: TGTGCCAGCAGCAAATTTCCGGGACTAGTCGCCGGGGAGCTGTTTTTT. Its protein product is CASSKFPGLVAGELFF.

This clone was detected only once. The chain has TRBV11-2 and TRBJ2-2, with 7 bases matching TRBD2. This CDR3 is built from 16 residues. The V and J ends lost 2 bases and 0 bases, in that order; junction bases with no gene match: 3. CDR1 is SGHAT, CDR2 FQNNGV, per germline. DNA of the CDR3: TGTGCCAGCAGCTTATTAGCGGGCGCGAACACCGGGGAGCTGTTTTTT. This encodes CASSLLAGANTGELFF.

The chain uses TRBV10-1 and TRBJ2-1; D perhaps matches TRBD1 (6 bases). CDR3 size: 14 residues. V lost 5 bases and J 7 bases, leaving 15 bases between the germline ends. Germline V CDR1 and CDR2: WNHNN, SYGVQD (reference sequence). The CDR3 region is CASSSTGRWNEQFF. The CDR3, as DNA: TGCGCCAGCAGTTCGACAGGCAGGTGGAATGAGCAGTTCTTC.

V and J are TRBV7-2 and TRBJ1-1; 8 bases agree with TRBD1. With V trimmed by 3 bases and J by 5 bases, 5 bases remained unmatched. The CDR3 runs 14 residues. Looked up from germline, CDR1 is SGHTA and CDR2 is FQGNSA. The CDR3 here is CASSLDRARTEAFF. The CDR3 DNA reads TGTGCCAGCAGCTTGGACAGGGCACGGACTGAAGCTTTCTTT. Filled out from reference TRBV7-2 and TRBJ1-1, the complete variable domain reads GAGVSQSPSNKVTEKGKDVELRCDPISGHTALYWYRQSLGQGLEFLIYFQGNSAPDKSGLPSDRFSAERTGGSVSTLTIQRTQQEDSAVYLCASSLDRARTEAFFGQGTRLTVV.

This rearrangement joins TRBV11-3 to TRBJ2-1; 8 bases are shared with TRBD2. The CDR3 has 16 amino acids. Germline V gives CDR1 SGHNT, CDR2 YENEEA. Trimming took 5 bases from V and 0 from J; bases not matched to a gene: 6. The CDR3 DNA reads as TGTGCCAGCAGCCCGGGGACTAGGGGCTCCTACAATGAGCAGTTCTTC. It is translated as CASSPGTRGSYNEQFF.

The V gene is TRBV3-1 (or the pseudogene TRBV3-2), the J gene TRBJ1-5; 7 bases fit TRBD1. The J segment lost 5 bases and the V segment lost 3 bases, leaving 4 bases of the junction unmatched. The CDR3 totals 14 residues. Germline loops: CDR1 LGHDT, CDR2 YNNKEL (reference sequence). CDR3 loop: CASSQTGNDQPQHF. The CDR3 DNA is TGTGCCAGCAGCCAGACAGGGAATGATCAGCCCCAGCATTTT.

The chain employs TRBV7-8 and TRBJ1-5; tentative D call: TRBD1 (5 bases). The CDR3 covers 15 residues. The ends were cut back, 4 bases at V and 8 bases at J, with 18 bases in the middle. CDR1 SGHVS and CDR2 FQNEAQ come from the germline V gene. In DNA form, the CDR3 reads TGTGCCAGCAGCTCCCGACAGTCTCTTTTGGAGCCCCAGCATTTT. As protein: CASSSRQSLLEPQHF.

The rearrangement links TRBV3-1 (or the pseudogene TRBV3-2) to TRBJ1-4, with 7 bases aligning to TRBD1. This CDR3 region has 15 residues. Germline lookup yields CDR1 LGHDT and CDR2 YNNKEL (reference sequence). The V and J ends lost 4 bases and 5 bases, in that order; junction bases with no gene match: 7. CDR3 in amino acids: CASSPGQDHNEKLFF. The CDR3 bases are TGTGCCAGCAGCCCTGGACAGGACCACAATGAAAAACTGTTTTTT.

The chain carries TRBV30 and TRBJ2-7; D not certain. The CDR3 is made up of 12 amino acids. CDR1 is GTSNPN, CDR2 SVGIG, per germline (reference sequence). Trimming pared 1 base from V and 1 base from J, leaving 5 bases between. CDR3 residues: CAWSARSYEQYF. CDR3 nucleotides: TGTGCCTGGAGTGCCCGGTCCTACGAGCAGTACTTC.

The chain uses TRBV21-1 and TRBJ1-1. TRBV21-1 counts as a pseudogene. CDR3 size: 15 residues. CDR3 in amino acids: CASSKERHMNTEAFF. The DNA for the CDR3 is TGTGCCAGCAGCAAAGAGCGGCACATGAACACTGAAGCTTTCTTT.

This clone appeared a single time. The rearrangement links TRBV7-2 to TRBJ1-3; 7 bases fit TRBD1. CDR3 size: 17 residues. V lost 5 bases and J lost 0; bases outside the gene matches: 10. Germline V lookup: CDR1 SGHTA, CDR2 FQGNSA. The CDR3 here is CASSAPGQSISGNTIYF. The CDR3 DNA sequence: TGTGCCAGCAGCGCCCCGGGACAGTCGATCTCTGGAAACACCATATATTTT.

As DNA, the CDR3 is TGTGCCAGCAGCTTAGCCGTGACTAGCCCTTATACAGATACGCAGTATTTT. The encoded protein is CASSLAVTSPYTDTQYF. The chain links TRBV7-9 to TRBJ2-3; 7 bases map to TRBD2. Unmatched junction bases numbered 9, after V lost 0 bases and J lost 3 bases. The CDR3 extends over 17 amino acids. CDR1 and CDR2 (germline): SEHNR, FQNEAQ (reference sequence).

CDR3 DNA sequence: TGTGCCAGTAGTATGGAGGAAGGGAGGCAGTTCTTC. Protein sequence: CASSMEEGRQFF. The chain employs TRBV19 and TRBJ2-1; D possibly corresponds to TRBD2 (5 bases). Trimming left V 3 bases short and J 12 bases short, with 12 bases between. The CDR3 has 12 residues. Per the germline V gene, CDR1 is LNHDA and CDR2 is SQIVND (reference sequence). The whole variable domain, remainder taken from reference TRBV19 and TRBJ2-1, is DGGITQSPKYLFRKEGQNVTLSCEQNLNHDAMYWYRQDPGQGLRLIYYSQIVNDFQKGDIAEGYSVSREKKESFPLTVTSAQKNPTAFYLCASSMEEGRQFFGPGTRLTVL.

The chain joins TRBV14 to TRBJ2-2; D not resolved. In germline, CDR1 is SGHDN, CDR2 FVKESK. The length of the CDR3 is 13 residues. V shed 0 bases and J shed 6 bases, with 5 bases lying between them. The CDR3 DNA reads as TGTGCCAGCAGCCAAGATAGAGCCGGGGAGCTGTTTTTT. This encodes CASSQDRAGELFF.